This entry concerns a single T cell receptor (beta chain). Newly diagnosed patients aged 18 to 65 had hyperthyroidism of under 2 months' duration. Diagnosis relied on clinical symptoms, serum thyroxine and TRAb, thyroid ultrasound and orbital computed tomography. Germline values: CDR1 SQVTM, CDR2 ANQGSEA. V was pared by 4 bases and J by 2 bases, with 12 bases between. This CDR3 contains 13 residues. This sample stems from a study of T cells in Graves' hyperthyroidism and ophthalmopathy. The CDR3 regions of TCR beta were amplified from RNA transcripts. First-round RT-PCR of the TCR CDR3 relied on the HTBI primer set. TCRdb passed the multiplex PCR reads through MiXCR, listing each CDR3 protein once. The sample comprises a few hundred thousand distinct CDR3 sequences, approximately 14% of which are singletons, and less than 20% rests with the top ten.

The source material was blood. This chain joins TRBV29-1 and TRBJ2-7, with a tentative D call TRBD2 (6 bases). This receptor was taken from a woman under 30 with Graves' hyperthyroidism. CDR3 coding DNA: TGCAGCGTTGTCGGTCCGGGGGCCTACGAGCAGTACTTC. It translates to CSVVGPGAYEQYF.